Described below is a single T cell receptor beta chain sequence and its context. This specimen comes from a study of blood T cell repertoires in COVID-19. Study context: Donors in the United States, Italy and Spain gave samples during acute or convalescent COVID-19. In each case, the material was cDNA or gDNA derived from T cells, B-cell-depleted T cells, or PBMCs.

V lost 6 bases to trimming and J lost 8 bases; unmatched junction nucleotides: 17. The germline gives CDR1 MNHEY, CDR2 SVGEGT. There are 17 residues in the CDR3. Original processing notes: How many nucleated cells were present was estimated from reference gene primer amplification. Clones were sequenced by immunoSEQ multiplex PCR, and TCRdb holds only the in-frame ones, with some missing. V and J calls and clone size are those listed in that table; D and trimming were worked out from the DNA. The sample contains around 20,000 clones, just under 90% of which appear only once. Material for sequencing was peripheral blood. This clonotype was obtained from a human donor in a cohort sampled during active COVID-19. This chain uses TRBV6-2 or TRBV6-3 with TRBJ2-1, with 9 bases matching TRBD1. The CDR3 loop is CASSSPLTGTGIDEQFF. The CDR3 nucleotides read TGTGCCAGCAGCAGCCCGTTGACCGGGACAGGGATCGATGAGCAGTTCTTC.